Below are 3 T cell receptor beta chains sequenced from a single sample in a study of regulatory dendritic cells for organ transplantation. Assay used: immunoSEQ multiplex PCR; TCRdb lists only in-frame clones, some missing. The data show approximately 11,000 clones, about 81% seen once. Their cognate antigens are unknown. CFSE-labeled sorted T cells met regulatory or mature dendritic cells for around five days. The sample comprised memory CD4+ T cells from blood cultured with regulatory dendritic cells. Noted subset: CD45RO+ memory T cells. These receptors were collected from a human donor in good health.

The chain joins TRBV18 to TRBJ1-3; perhaps TRBD1 as D (6 bases). V dropped 2 bases and J dropped 0 bases, with 11 bases sitting between them. Germline assignment: CDR1 KGHSH and CDR2 LQKENI. CDR3 length: 16 amino acids. The CDR3 loop reads CASSPSTGTSGNTIYF. The CDR3 DNA is TGTGCCAGCTCACCAAGTACAGGGACCTCTGGAAACACCATATATTTT.

The V call is TRBV7-7, the J call TRBJ2-3; 9 bases agree with TRBD2. This CDR3 contains 15 residues. Germline-derived CDR1 and CDR2 are SSHAT and FNYEAQ (reference sequence). V lost 1 base, J lost 6 bases, and 5 bases stayed unmatched. CDR3 bases: TGTGCCAGCAGCTTAGTGGCGGGGGGGCTGGATACGCAGTATTTT. This sequence encodes CASSLVAGGLDTQYF.

The chain uses TRBV5-5 and TRBJ1-6, with TRBD1 identical over 7 bases. Trimming cost V 4 bases and J 6 bases; bases outside gene matches: 4. The CDR3 is 14 residues long. Looked up from germline, CDR1 is SGHKS and CDR2 is YYEKEE (reference sequence). The CDR3 region is CASSPDRTNSPLHF. The CDR3 nucleotides are TGTGCCAGCAGCCCGGACAGGACTAATTCACCCCTCCACTTT. Based on the CDR3 plus reference TRBV5-5 and TRBJ1-6, the full variable domain is DAGVTQSPTHLIKTRGQQVTLRCSPISGHKSVSWYQQVLGQGPQFIFQYYEKEERGRGNFPDRFSARQFPNYSSELNVNALLLGDSALYLCASSPDRTNSPLHFGNGTRLTVT.